This T cell receptor (beta chain) appears in the sequencing data of a study of shared clonotypes between healthy human individuals. The CDR3 runs 17 residues. V lost 2 bases, J lost 0 bases, and 14 bases lay in between. Germline V gene data show CDR1 as SGHRS and CDR2 as YFSETQ. Method: immunoSEQ multiplex PCR; TCRdb's copy keeps in-frame clones and lacks some. This table holds about 2.4 million clones, 93% found once. The V call is TRBV5-1, the J call TRBJ2-2, with no clear D. Sequencing was performed on naive CD4+ T cells from PBMCs. The subset is: CD45RA+ positively selected. This sequence was found in a man aged 18 to 30 in good health. Some clones in this sample may be carry-over from other donors' samples. CDR3 nucleotide sequence: TGCGCCAGCAGCTTCATGTCGTGGCGGTCGAACACCGGGGAGCTGTTTTTT. It yields the protein CASSFMSWRSNTGELFF. Filled out from reference TRBV5-1 and TRBJ2-2, the complete variable domain reads KAGVTQTPRYLIKTRGQQVTLSCSPISGHRSVSWYQQTPGQGLQFLFEYFSETQRNKGNFPGRFSGRQFSNSRSEMNVSTLELGDSALYLCASSFMSWRSNTGELFFGEGSRLTVL.